Sequencing of this T cell receptor beta chain was carried out in a study of shared clonotypes between healthy human individuals. About the research overall: Donors, aged 18 to 49, were two women and a few men.

Comment on this clone: The antigen remains unidentified.

Study observations and caveats: Clonotype sharing across donors was expected to vary with sequencing depth.

Sequencing was at deep level. The repertoire was sequenced with immunoSEQ multiplex PCR; TCRdb's copy has only in-frame clones and lacks some. The sample contains about 580,000 clones, about 98% of which appear only once. CD45RO-negative, CCR7-positively selected cells formed the naive CD8 fraction, excluding terminally differentiated effector memory CD45RA+ cells. The sample consisted of naive CD8+ T cells sorted from blood. This clonotype originated in a man aged 25-45 years in good health.

CDR3 in DNA: TGTGCCTGGAGTGTACTGGGGTCGGGCGGGGAGCTGTTTTTT. It codes for CAWSVLGSGGELFF. The chain has TRBV30 and TRBJ2-2; D ambiguous. Germline loops: CDR1 GTSNPN, CDR2 SVGIG (reference sequence). Between the trimmed V and J ends, which lost 0 bases and 7 bases, there was a span of 12 bases. The CDR3 is 14 residues long.